The 31 T cell receptor beta chains given below trace back to one sample, sequenced in a study of blood T cells in healthy people across ages. A second about 6 to 12 cycle PCR used barcoded and J-beta primers. Via MiXCR, TCRdb re-called the 5' RACE reads, giving one row per CDR3 protein. The data contain around 940,000 distinct CDR3 sequences, just over 50% of them singletons. The sample consisted of blood. These receptors came from a woman aged 60-70 years in good health.

This clonotype was observed a handful of times. This chain connects TRBV5-1 to TRBJ2-5, with D possibly TRBD1 on 5 matching bases. This CDR3 has 16 residues. In germline, CDR1 is SGHRS, CDR2 YFSETQ. V dropped 0 bases and J dropped 5 bases, with 17 bases sitting between them. CDR3: CASSLAPLSQGETQYF. In nucleotides, the CDR3 is TGCGCCAGCAGCTTGGCCCCCCTCTCTCAGGGTGAGACCCAGTACTTC.

This clonotype was detected only a few times. The V call is TRBV24-1, the J call TRBJ2-5; the D is unclear. Per germline, CDR1 KGHDR and CDR2 SFDVKD. V gave up 11 bases and J gave up 2 bases, with 17 bases separating them. This CDR3 has 14 amino acids. CDR3: CAIGPKNHQETQYF. In DNA form, the CDR3 reads TGTGCCATCGGCCCCAAGAATCATCAAGAGACCCAGTACTTC.

This clonotype was seen more than once but under ten times. J is TRBJ2-7 and V is TRBV3-1; no definite D call. The CDR3 contains 12 residues. Germline V gene sequence: CDR1 LGHDT, CDR2 YNNKEL (reference sequence). The V end lost 8 bases, the J end lost 2 bases, and 10 bases lay between the germline ends. The CDR3 loop reads CASARLPYEQYF. CDR3 nucleotides: TGTGCCAGCGCACGGTTACCCTACGAGCAGTACTTC.

This clonotype was found a few times. V gene TRBV7-2 combines with J gene TRBJ2-1; D is perhaps TRBD2 (7 bases). With 5 bases removed from V and 0 bases from J, the gap between germline ends came to 20 bases. Germline V lookup: CDR1 SGHTA, CDR2 FQGNSA. CDR3 size: 18 residues. The CDR3 sequence is CASSTPGLGGASYNEQFF. The DNA for the CDR3 is TGTGCCAGCAGCACACCGGGACTGGGGGGGGCCTCCTACAATGAGCAGTTCTTC.

The rearrangement uses TRBV3-1 and TRBJ2-1, with TRBD2 matching 7 bases. J gave up 6 bases and V 1 base, and 6 bases lay outside the gene matches. The germline V gene encodes CDR1 LGHDT and CDR2 YNNKEL (reference sequence). The CDR3 contains 15 residues. CDR3 bases: TGTGCCAGCAGCCAAGGGGGGGGGTCACGCAATGAGCAGTTCTTC. Translating gives CASSQGGGSRNEQFF.

The sample holds a few counts of this clonotype. J is TRBJ2-6 and V is TRBV28; 10 bases align to TRBD1. Germline loops: CDR1 MDHEN, CDR2 SYDVKM. The CDR3 extends over 17 amino acids. V shed 9 bases and J 0 bases; nucleotides not matched to a gene: 8. CDR3 protein: CASFRDRGSSGANVLTF. Here the CDR3 DNA reads TGTGCCAGTTTCCGGGACAGGGGTAGCTCTGGGGCCAACGTCCTGACTTTC. Drawing the rest from reference TRBV28 and TRBJ2-6, the complete variable domain is DVKVTQSSRYLVKRTGEKVFLECVQDMDHENMFWYRQDPGLGLRLIYFSYDVKMKEKGDIPEGYSVSREKKERFSLILESASTNQTSMYLCASFRDRGSSGANVLTFGAGSRLTVL.

The CDR3 nucleotides read TGTGCCAGCAGTGAAGTCGGTAGCGGTCCTGACGAGCAGTACTTC. Its protein product is CASSEVGSGPDEQYF. J is TRBJ2-7 and V is TRBV6-1, with D possibly TRBD2 on 6 matching bases. The CDR3 spans 15 residues. Trimming left V 1 base short and J 5 bases short, with 15 bases between. The V gene's germline CDR1 is MNHNS and CDR2 SASEGT.

This rearrangement joins TRBV7-3 to TRBJ1-1; no clear D gene. Between the trimmed V and J ends, which lost 7 bases and 4 bases, there was a span of 16 bases. CDR3 length: 14 amino acids. Germline values: CDR1 SGHTA, CDR2 FQGTGA. The CDR3: CASKRGKYGTEAFF. CDR3 nucleotide sequence: TGTGCCAGCAAGCGAGGGAAGTATGGCACTGAAGCTTTCTTT.

The chain carries TRBV2 and TRBJ2-3, with 12 bases aligning to TRBD2. The germline gives CDR1 SNHLY, CDR2 FYNNEI. The CDR3 consists of 16 residues. Unmatched junction bases numbered 8, after V lost 7 bases and J lost 3 bases. CDR3 sequence: CASTLGLAGTTDTQYF. For the CDR3, the DNA is TGTGCCAGCACCCTGGGACTAGCGGGCACTACAGATACGCAGTATTTT.

This rearrangement joins TRBV30 to TRBJ1-2; perhaps TRBD1 as D (5 bases). Looked up from germline, CDR1 is GTSNPN and CDR2 is SVGIG (reference sequence). This CDR3 comprises 14 residues. V dropped 0 bases and J dropped 7 bases, with 15 bases sitting between them. The CDR3 reads CAWSVHGTGVGYTF. The CDR3 DNA sequence: TGTGCCTGGAGTGTACACGGGACGGGGGTTGGCTACACCTTC.

The V gene is TRBV24-1, the J gene TRBJ2-3, with D perhaps matching TRBD2 (6 bases). Trimming removed 5 bases from V and 6 bases from J, with 11 bases in between. Germline CDR1 KGHDR, CDR2 SFDVKD. The length of the CDR3 is 13 residues. The CDR3 DNA follows: TGTGCCACCAGTGTCGTGGGAGGTGATACGCAGTATTTT. The encoded protein is CATSVVGGDTQYF.

The sample holds a few counts of this clonotype. V usage is TRBV6-2 or TRBV6-3 and J usage is TRBJ2-7; tentative D call: TRBD1 (6 bases). Germline loops: CDR1 MNHEY, CDR2 SVGEGT. This CDR3 spans 14 amino acids. Trimming removed 5 bases at V and 2 bases at J, with 13 bases between. This CDR3 reads CASSPGTRAYEQYF. Here the CDR3 DNA reads TGTGCCAGCAGTCCCGGGACACGAGCCTACGAGCAGTACTTC.

The chain employs TRBV27 and TRBJ1-6; D is ambiguous. CDR3 length: 15 amino acids. The germline CDR1 and CDR2 sequences are MNHEY and SMNVEV (reference sequence). The germline V and J ends were trimmed by 2 bases and 4 bases, with 9 bases remaining between them. The CDR3 nucleotides are TGTGCCAGCAGTTTAACACCCGGGTATAATTCACCCCTCCACTTT. Translating it yields CASSLTPGYNSPLHF.

This clonotype appeared a few times. The rearrangement uses TRBV2 and TRBJ2-3; TRBD2 aligns across 8 bases. CDR1 and CDR2 from the germline V gene are SNHLY and FYNNEI. The CDR3 spans 15 residues. V shed 8 bases, J shed 5 bases, and the junction held 12 bases outside the gene matches. CDR3 DNA sequence: TGTGCCAGCGGGGGCACTAGCGGAGACGAAGATACGCAGTATTTT. It codes for CASGGTSGDEDTQYF. The whole variable domain, remainder taken from reference TRBV2 and TRBJ2-3, is EPEVTQTPSHQVTQMGQEVILRCVPISNHLYFYWYRQILGQKVEFLVSFYNNEISEKSEIFDDQFSVERPDGSNFTLKIRSTKLEDSAMYFCASGGTSGDEDTQYFGPGTRLTVL.

This clonotype appeared a few times. This chain connects TRBV6-6 to TRBJ1-1, with D hard to call. The V and J ends lost 2 bases and 3 bases respectively, with 10 bases between them. The CDR3 spans 14 residues. CDR1 is MNHNY, CDR2 SVGAGI, per germline (reference sequence). The CDR3 loop reads CASSYAGRDTEAFF. CDR3 bases: TGTGCCAGCAGTTACGCCGGGCGGGACACTGAAGCTTTCTTT.

The V call is TRBV7-2, the J call TRBJ2-1, with D possibly TRBD2 on 5 matching bases. Germline CDR1 and CDR2: SGHTA and FQGNSA. This CDR3 is built from 16 residues. Trimming left V 1 base short and J 6 bases short, with 16 bases between. The CDR3 DNA reads as TGTGCCAGCAGCTTAGACTCTAGCCCCACGGGCAATGAGCAGTTCTTC. Translation gives CASSLDSSPTGNEQFF.

CDR3 DNA: TGTGCCAGCAGTTACGGACAGGGGAGGATGGCAGAGACCCAGTACTTC. This encodes CASSYGQGRMAETQYF. The rearrangement joins TRBV6-2 or TRBV6-3 to TRBJ2-5; the match to TRBD1 covers 9 bases. V lost 2 bases, J lost 4 bases, and 8 bases stayed unmatched. CDR1 and CDR2 from the germline V gene are MNHEY and SVGEGT. The CDR3 runs to 16 residues.

In the case of this clonotype: It is unclear where the CDR3 begins or ends on the DNA, so no DNA is shown, and the CDR3 is as TCRdb lists it. This chain connects TRBV5-1 to TRBJ1-2; no DNA check was done on the table's D call, TRBD1. The CDR3 spans 20 residues, counting both ends. CDR1 and CDR2 from the germline V gene are SGHRS and YFSETQ. The CDR3 spells CASSFDYEQFFGPGTRGYTF.

This clonotype was counted only a few times. The CDR3 protein is CSAGYREVFNEQFF. In DNA, the CDR3 is TGCAGTGCTGGATACAGGGAAGTTTTCAATGAGCAGTTCTTC. The chain has TRBV20-1 and TRBJ2-1; D might be TRBD1 (6 bases). Trimming cost V 5 bases and J 6 bases, with 17 bases left between them. The CDR3 spans 14 residues. CDR1 is DFQATT and CDR2 is SNEGSKA in the germline V gene (reference sequence).

This clonotype was seen only a few times. The chain has TRBV7-2 and TRBJ2-7; D unresolved. The CDR3 has 14 residues. V was clipped by 3 bases and J by 0 bases, with 9 bases between them. Germline V gene data show CDR1 as SGHTA and CDR2 as FQGNSA. Here the CDR3 DNA reads TGTGCCAGCAGCTTTGGCCACGGCTCCTACGAGCAGTACTTC. It encodes CASSFGHGSYEQYF.

The chain has TRBV20-1 and TRBJ2-5; no clear D. CDR3 length: 11 residues. V shed 6 bases and J shed 5 bases, with 10 bases lying between them. Germline CDR1 and CDR2: DFQATT and SNEGSKA (reference sequence). The CDR3 region is CSATLSETQYF. The CDR3 DNA reads TGCAGTGCAACTCTATCGGAGACCCAGTACTTC.

V and J are TRBV7-2 and TRBJ1-2; the D is unclear. The germline gives CDR1 SGHTA, CDR2 FQGNSA. The CDR3 runs 13 residues. Trimming removed 6 bases at V and 2 bases at J, with 10 bases between. CDR3 sequence (DNA): TGTGCCAGCAGTCCGTCCCGGAACTATGGCTACACCTTC. This gives the protein CASSPSRNYGYTF.

The V call is TRBV20-1, the J call TRBJ2-1; TRBD2 is a possible D gene (6 bases). V gave up 4 bases and J gave up 13 bases, with 23 bases separating them. The CDR3 contains 14 residues. The germline CDR1 and CDR2 sequences are DFQATT and SNEGSKA (reference sequence). As DNA, the CDR3 is TGCAGTGCTACTCTCCCGGGGGTGGGAGAGACCCAGTTCTTC. This codes for CSATLPGVGETQFF.

Details on this clonotype: One base away lies a much larger clone, so this may be a sequencing read error. The chain couples TRBV29-1 to TRBJ2-5; 7 bases line up with TRBD1. CDR3 length: 12 amino acids. CDR1 is SQVTM and CDR2 is ANQGSEA in the germline V gene. V shed 5 bases, J shed 1 base, and the junction held 1 base outside the gene matches. The CDR3 protein is CSVRTGQETQYF. CDR3 DNA: TGCAGCGTTCGGACAGGCCAAGAGACCCAGTACTTC.

The rearrangement links TRBV12-3 or TRBV12-4 to TRBJ2-1; 9 bases agree with TRBD1. Judging by the DNA end, TRBJ2-7 fits better; the J call may be wrong. The CDR3 is 15 amino acids. CDR3 loop: CASTHSGTGTHEQYF. CDR3 nucleotides: TGTGCCAGCACCCACTCCGGGACAGGGACCCACGAGCAGTACTTC.

V and J are TRBV4-1 and TRBJ1-2, with D unresolved. Germline V gives CDR1 MGHRA, CDR2 YSYEKL. V was clipped by 0 bases and J by 0 bases, with 11 bases between them. The CDR3 is made up of 16 amino acids. The DNA for the CDR3 is TGCGCCAGCAGCCAAGAAAGGGTAGGAGCTAACTATGGCTACACCTTC. Protein sequence: CASSQERVGANYGYTF.

Of note for this clonotype: The junction departs from the called germline gene at one end, perhaps through a read error. The chain couples TRBV12-3 or TRBV12-4 to TRBJ2-3, with TRBD2 matching 8 bases. This CDR3 region has 15 residues. CDR3 nucleotide sequence: TGTGCCTGCAGTTTAGCGGGCGGGAGGCCATCGGGGCAGTATTTT. Protein product: CACSLAGGRPSGQYF.

This chain connects TRBV20-1 to TRBJ2-4; 9 bases are shared with TRBD2. CDR1 is DFQATT, CDR2 SNEGSKA, per germline (reference sequence). CDR3 length equals 15 residues. Trimming at V came to 0 bases and at J to 6 bases, leaving 6 bases not matched to a gene. The CDR3 sequence is CSARDLTTSGNIQYF. CDR3 nucleotide sequence: TGCAGTGCTAGAGACCTAACGACTAGCGGAAACATTCAGTACTTC.

The genes are TRBV25-1 and TRBJ2-1; 10 bases map to TRBD2. Germline V gives CDR1 MGHDK, CDR2 SYGVNS. The V gene end was trimmed by 2 bases and the J gene end by 4 bases; junction bases not matched to a gene: 14. The CDR3 spans 19 residues. CDR3 coding DNA: TGTGCCAGCAGTGAAAATAGGCCCCCCAGCGGGAGGGGATACAATGAGCAGTTCTTC. Residues: CASSENRPPSGRGYNEQFF.

This chain links TRBV10-3 with TRBJ1-2, with D tentatively TRBD1 (6 bases). Trimming shortened V by 7 bases and J by 2 bases, and 11 bases separated the two germline ends. This CDR3 comprises 13 residues. Looked up from germline, CDR1 is ENHRY and CDR2 is SYGVKD. CDR3 DNA: TGTGCCATCACTGCAGGGGCAAACTATGGCTACACCTTC. Encoded protein: CAITAGANYGYTF.

This clonotype appeared a few times. V usage is TRBV5-1 and J usage is TRBJ2-4; possibly TRBD2 for D (5 bases). Gene TRBJ2-7 matches the end of the DNA better, so the J call may be wrong. Germline V lookup: CDR1 SGHRS, CDR2 YFSETQ. The CDR3 contains 14 residues. The CDR3 bases are TGCGCCAGCAGCCGGACGGGGTCAAACTACGAGCAGTACTTC. Translating gives CASSRTGSNYEQYF.